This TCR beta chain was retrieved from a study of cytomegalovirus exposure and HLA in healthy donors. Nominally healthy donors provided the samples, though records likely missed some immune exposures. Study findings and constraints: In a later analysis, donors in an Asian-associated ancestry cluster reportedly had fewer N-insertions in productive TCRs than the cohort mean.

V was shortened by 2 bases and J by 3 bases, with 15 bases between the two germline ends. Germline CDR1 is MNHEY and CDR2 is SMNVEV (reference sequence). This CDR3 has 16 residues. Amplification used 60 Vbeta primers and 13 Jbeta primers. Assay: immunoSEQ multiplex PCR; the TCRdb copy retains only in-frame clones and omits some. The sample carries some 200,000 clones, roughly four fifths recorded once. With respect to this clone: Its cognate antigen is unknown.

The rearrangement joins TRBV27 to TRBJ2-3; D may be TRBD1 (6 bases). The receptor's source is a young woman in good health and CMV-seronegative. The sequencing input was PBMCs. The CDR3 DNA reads TGTGCCAGCAGTTTACTCCGGACAGAATTAACAGATACGCAGTATTTT. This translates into CASSLLRTELTDTQYF.